One and the same sample provided the 14 T cell receptor beta chains below, sequenced in a study of shared clonotypes between healthy human individuals. TCRdb's copy holds only in-frame clones and misses some; the assay was immunoSEQ multiplex PCR. Of 450,000 or so clones in the sample, around 77% were seen once. The sample comprised PBMCs. These receptors all stem from a woman between 35 and 50 years old in good health. Some clones in this sample may be carry-over from other donors' samples.

V and J are TRBV13 and TRBJ2-1; 9 nucleotides match TRBD2. Germline trimming cut 7 bases from V and 4 bases from J; bases unmatched to any gene: 11. The CDR3 runs 16 residues. The germline V gene encodes CDR1 PRHDT and CDR2 FYEKMQ (reference sequence). CDR3 nucleotide sequence: TGTGCCAGCAAAGATAGCGGGGGTATCTTTTACAATGAGCAGTTCTTC. Its translation: CASKDSGGIFYNEQFF.

The gene calls are TRBV2 and TRBJ2-5; D is undetermined. The V end was cut by 1 base, the J end by 1 base, with 4 bases between. This CDR3 spans 13 amino acids. Germline assignment: CDR1 SNHLY and CDR2 FYNNEI. The CDR3 sequence is CASSEGRQETQYF. The CDR3 DNA sequence: TGTGCCAGCAGTGAAGGTCGCCAAGAGACCCAGTACTTC.

As concerns this clone: A far larger clone is only one base removed, so a read error is likely. This chain joins TRBV4-3 and TRBJ1-2; D remains unclear. CDR1 LGHNA and CDR2 YSLEER come from the germline V gene. The CDR3 length is 16 residues. CDR3 loop: CASSQGLTETNCGYTF. The CDR3 DNA is TGCGCCAGCAGCCAAGGTCTAACAGAGACTAACTGTGGCTACACCTTC.

The rearrangement uses TRBV2 and TRBJ2-2, with D unclear. CDR1 and CDR2 (germline): SNHLY, FYNNEI. Trimming removed 5 bases from V and 7 bases from J, with 5 bases in between. The CDR3 covers 11 residues. The CDR3 nucleotides read TGTGCCAGCAGTTGGGGCGGGGAGCTGTTTTTT. This gives the protein CASSWGGELFF.

At least ten counts were recorded for this clone. The chain uses TRBV7-9 and TRBJ1-4; D is unclear. The germline CDR1 and CDR2 sequences are SEHNR and FQNEAQ (reference sequence). The V gene lost 5 bases and the J gene lost 8 bases, with 15 bases spanning the gap. CDR3 length equals 14 residues. As DNA, the CDR3 is TGTGCCAGCAGCAACGACCCGCAGGACGAAAAACTGTTTTTT. Protein: CASSNDPQDEKLFF.

The chain joins TRBV9 to TRBJ1-2; TRBD1 aligns across 8 bases. The CDR3 is 14 residues long. Germline V gives CDR1 SGDLS, CDR2 YYNGEE. V was clipped by 3 bases and J by 4 bases; unmatched bases: 5. CDR3 coding DNA: TGTGCCAGCAGCGCAGAACAGGGGGTCTATGGCTACACCTTC. It yields the protein CASSAEQGVYGYTF.

The chain recombines TRBV6-1 with TRBJ1-1; D not resolved. Germline loops: CDR1 MNHNS, CDR2 SASEGT. This CDR3 is 14 amino acids long. Trimming shortened V by 1 base and J by 3 bases, and 9 bases separated the two germline ends. The CDR3 DNA reads as TGTGCCAGCAGTGAAGATGGGAGAGACACTGAAGCTTTCTTT. This encodes CASSEDGRDTEAFF.

There are many counts of this clone. Other DNA variants within this sample encode the same CDR3. The chain employs TRBV20-1 and TRBJ2-7, with no clear D. The V end lost 4 bases, the J end lost 4 bases, and 8 bases lay between the germline ends. The CDR3 runs 11 residues. Germline V lookup: CDR1 DFQATT, CDR2 SNEGSKA (reference sequence). In DNA form, the CDR3 reads TGCAGTGCTAAGGGAATTTACGAGCAGTACTTC. It specifies CSAKGIYEQYF.

This chain joins TRBV27 and TRBJ2-7, with 7 bases identical to TRBD2. CDR3 length: 17 residues. With 6 bases clipped from V and 7 bases from J, the junction kept 21 bases outside the gene matches. The germline CDR1 and CDR2 sequences are MNHEY and SMNVEV (reference sequence). The CDR3 loop reads CASRATTAGAHLGEQYF. CDR3 nucleotides: TGTGCCAGCAGAGCCACAACGGCGGGAGCCCATCTCGGGGAGCAGTACTTC.

This clone appeared many times. V usage is TRBV5-1 and J usage is TRBJ1-3; 8 bases align to TRBD1. Germline assignment: CDR1 SGHRS and CDR2 YFSETQ. The CDR3 contains 14 residues. The V and J ends lost 10 bases and 1 base, in that order; junction bases with no gene match: 7. In nucleotides, the CDR3 is TGCGCCTCGACCCAGGGGGCATCTGGAAACACCATATATTTT. Its translation is CASTQGASGNTIYF.

About this clone: The same CDR3 arises from other DNA sequences in this sample as well. This rearrangement joins TRBV15 to TRBJ2-5; D is unresolved. The CDR3 runs 14 residues. V dropped 1 base and J dropped 1 base, with 7 bases sitting between them. CDR1 is LNHNV and CDR2 is YYDKDF in the germline V gene (reference sequence). The CDR3 sequence is CATSRGRPQETQYF. The CDR3 DNA follows: TGTGCCACCAGCAGAGGACGACCCCAAGAGACCCAGTACTTC.

Notes on this clone: Compared with germline, one end of the junction differs, possibly owing to a read error. The chain employs TRBV7-9 and TRBJ2-3; TRBD2 matches 13 bases. Germline CDR1 SEHNR, CDR2 FQNEAQ (reference sequence). The CDR3 extends over 12 amino acids. The CDR3 sequence: CASSFGTSGTLF. The CDR3 DNA reads TGTGCCAGCAGCTTCGGGACTAGCGGGACCCTCTTT.

The V and J genes are TRBV29-1 and TRBJ2-1, with D perhaps given as TRBD1 or TRBD2 (5 bases each). In germline, CDR1 is SQVTM, CDR2 ANQGSEA. Trimming took 5 bases from V and 11 from J, leaving 16 bases between them. This CDR3 spans 12 amino acids. The DNA of the CDR3 is TGCAGCGTTAATGTTGAGGGGCCCCAGCAGTTCTTC. This encodes CSVNVEGPQQFF.

This clone was picked up one time. Possible read error: a much larger clone is one base away. Other nucleotide sequences in the sample specify the same CDR3. The gene calls are TRBV6-1 and TRBJ1-5; 8 bases map to TRBD1. There are 15 residues in the CDR3. CDR1 is MNHNS, CDR2 SASEGT, per germline. The CDR3 nucleotides are TGTGCCAGCCGGCTTCCGGGACAGGTCAATCAGCCCCAACATTTT. Protein sequence: CASRLPGQVNQPQHF.